This T cell receptor (beta chain) was captured in a study of a mutant IDH1 vaccine in newly diagnosed glioma. TCRdb's table, derived via immunoSEQ multiplex PCR, lists solely in-frame clones and lacks some. The sample has over 30,000 clones, 75% to 95% seen once; the top ten hold roughly 5%. Comments on this clone: Its antigen is still unknown.

Time point given: week 47, end of study. Vaccinated patients received 300 ug of mutant IDH1 20-mer peptide per dose, with topical imiquimod. Trimming cost V 3 bases and J 0 bases; bases outside gene matches: 3. The CDR3 is 15 residues long. From germline, CDR1 is SGHRS and CDR2 YFSETQ. The source is a woman aged 40-49 years with glioma. The sequencing used PBMCs, collected from a glioma patient whose treatment included an IDH1 peptide vaccine. This chain uses TRBV5-1 with TRBJ2-7, with 10 bases lining up with TRBD1. The DNA for the CDR3 is TGCGCCAGCAGCTGGGGGACAGGGGACTCCTACGAGCAGTACTTC. As protein: CASSWGTGDSYEQYF.